This paragraph covers one T cell receptor beta chain sequence. The data originate from a study of blood T cell repertoires in COVID-19. TCRdb's table, derived via immunoSEQ multiplex PCR, lists solely in-frame clones and lacks some. The sample yields under 40,000 clones, around nine tenths seen once. The CDR3 sequence is 14 residues long. With 3 bases removed from V and 1 base from J, the gap between germline ends came to 9 bases. The germline V gene has CDR1 SGHAT and CDR2 FQNNGV. The source is a human donor in a cohort sampled during active COVID-19. This rearrangement joins TRBV11-2 to TRBJ1-1; perhaps TRBD1 as D (6 bases). The sequencing sample was made of peripheral blood. Here the CDR3 DNA reads TGTGCCAGCAGCTTGACGGACAGGAACACTGAAGCTTTCTTT. Residues: CASSLTDRNTEAFF.